This T cell receptor beta chain was retrieved from a study of T-cell reconstitution after alpha-beta-depleted transplantation in children (dated by TCRdb to about 2016). As for the study more broadly: Using TCR repertoire profiling, the study followed T-cell immune reconstitution in a quantitative way in children after TCRalphabeta/CD19-depleted allogeneic hematopoietic cell transplantation. The study at large found these results: The high TCRbeta diversity at day 60 in some patients was ascribed to recipient T cells and intrathymic progenitors that had survived conditioning. The apparently early alphabetaT-cell count recovery about two months after transplant was reportedly dependent on only several hundred rapidly expanded clones derived from non-depleted graft cells. Over subsequent months, a decline in hyperexpanded clone frequencies was noted, and after one year, T-cell counts and TCRbeta diversity were mostly ascribed to newly produced T cells.

The junction shows trimming of 3 bases on V and 4 bases on J, plus 12 bases between the germline ends. Including the terminal cysteine and phenylalanine, the CDR3 comprises 15 residues. Here the CDR3 DNA is all that survives: 45 bases in frame from base 1. Library method: PCR. The instrument given in TCRdb is Illumina HiSeq 2500. To normalize quantification of the TCRbeta repertoire, the TCR libraries were built with molecular barcoding that relied on unique molecular identifiers. TCRdb reprocessing: public reads trimmed at Q25 with fastp, clones called with MiXCR, in-frame beta chains kept. Each CDR3 protein gets just one entry, which takes the most common genes and DNA from the rows behind it. The sample data list about 130,000 distinct CDR3 sequences, and approximately 8.7% of these were observed just once. The ten most abundant clones make up under 30% of the sample. According to the study, the label for this sample's treatment or condition signals: allogeneic hematopoietic cell transplantation with graft depleted of TCRalphabeta T cells and CD19 B cells. Transplant recipients were children who received TCRalphabeta/CD19-depleted allogeneic hematopoietic cell grafts.

This clonotype occurred many times. Its antigen is currently not known. Base qualities are not at hand, and no much larger clone is one base apart. Source: PBMCs, mostly from graft donor cells, taken 180 days after TCRalphabeta/CD19-depleted stem cell transplant. In this chain, TRBV12-3 or TRBV12-4 is recombined with TRBJ2-2, with TRBD2 tentatively as D gene (7 bases match). The clonotype was recovered from a girl in the first two years of life who had a stem cell transplant for combined immunodeficiency, so the T cells may come from the graft donor. The CDR3 reads as follows: CASSLGGPGTGELFF. The DNA reads as follows: TGTGCCAGCAGTTTGGGGGGGCCGGGCACCGGGGAGCTGTTTTTT.